This note documents a single T cell receptor (beta chain) sequence. The CDR3 contains 14 residues. Germline values: CDR1 LGHDT, CDR2 YNNKEL (reference sequence). The V end was cut by 1 base, the J end by 0 bases, with 4 bases between. This record belongs to a study of T cell responses to AZD1222 COVID-19 vaccine. Repertoires were generated with immunoSEQ multiplex PCR, while TCRdb's copy carries only in-frame clones and drops some. The sample shows approximately 90,000 clones, about 91% of them seen only once. This TCR was recovered from an adult who received the AZD1222 COVID-19 vaccine. The chain combines TRBV3-1 (or the pseudogene TRBV3-2) with TRBJ1-5; D is uncertain. The sample was peripheral blood, taken 28 days after the second AZD1222 dose. Written as DNA, the CDR3 is TGTGCCAGCAGCCAAGTGTATAGCAATCAGCCCCAGCATTTT. This sequence encodes CASSQVYSNQPQHF.